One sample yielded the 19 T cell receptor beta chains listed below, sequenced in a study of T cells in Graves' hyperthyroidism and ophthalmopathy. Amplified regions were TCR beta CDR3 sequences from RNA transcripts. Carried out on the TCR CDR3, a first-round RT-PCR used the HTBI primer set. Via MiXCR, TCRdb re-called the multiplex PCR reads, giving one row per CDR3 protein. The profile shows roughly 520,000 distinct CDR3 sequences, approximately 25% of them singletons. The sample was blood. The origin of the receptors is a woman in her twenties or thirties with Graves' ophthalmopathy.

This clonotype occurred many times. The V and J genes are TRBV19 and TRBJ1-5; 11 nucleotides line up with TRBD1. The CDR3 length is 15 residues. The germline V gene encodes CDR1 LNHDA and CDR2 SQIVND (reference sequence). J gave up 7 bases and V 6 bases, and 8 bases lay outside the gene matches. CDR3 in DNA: TGTGCCAGTAGACCGGGACAGGGGGTAAGGCAGCCCCAGCATTTT. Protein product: CASRPGQGVRQPQHF.

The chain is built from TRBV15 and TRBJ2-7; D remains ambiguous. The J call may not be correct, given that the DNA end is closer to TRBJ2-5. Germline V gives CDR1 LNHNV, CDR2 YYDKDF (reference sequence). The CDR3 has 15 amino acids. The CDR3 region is CATSRDSRLQETQYF. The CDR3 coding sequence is TGTGCCACCAGCAGAGATAGTAGGCTACAGGAGACCCAGTACTTC.

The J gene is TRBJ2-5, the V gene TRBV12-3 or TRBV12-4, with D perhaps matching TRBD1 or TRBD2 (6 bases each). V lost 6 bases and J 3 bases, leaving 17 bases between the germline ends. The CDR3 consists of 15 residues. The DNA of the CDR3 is TGTGCCAGCAGCGCCGCGGGACACAAAAAAGAGACCCAGTACTTC. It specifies CASSAAGHKKETQYF.

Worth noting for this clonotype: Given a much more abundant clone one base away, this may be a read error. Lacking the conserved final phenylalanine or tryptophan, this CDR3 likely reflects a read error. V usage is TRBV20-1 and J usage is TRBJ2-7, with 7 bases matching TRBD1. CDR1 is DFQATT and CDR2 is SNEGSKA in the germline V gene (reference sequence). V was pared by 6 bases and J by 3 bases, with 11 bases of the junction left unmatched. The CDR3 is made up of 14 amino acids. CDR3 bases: TGCAGTGCCACTCTACAGGGGCCCATCTACGAGCAGTACTAC. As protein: CSATLQGPIYEQYY.

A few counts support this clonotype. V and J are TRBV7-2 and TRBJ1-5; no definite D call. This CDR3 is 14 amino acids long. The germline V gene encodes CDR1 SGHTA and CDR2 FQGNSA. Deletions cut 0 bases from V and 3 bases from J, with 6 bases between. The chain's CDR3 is CASSLAGNNQPQHF. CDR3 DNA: TGTGCCAGCAGCTTAGCGGGGAACAATCAGCCCCAGCATTTT.

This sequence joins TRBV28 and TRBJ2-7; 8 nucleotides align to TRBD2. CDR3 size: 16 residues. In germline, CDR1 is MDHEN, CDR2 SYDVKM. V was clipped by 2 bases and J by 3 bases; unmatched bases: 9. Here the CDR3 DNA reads TGTGCCAGCAGTTTAGGGGCCGGGGGGGGAGGCTACGAGCAGTACTTC. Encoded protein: CASSLGAGGGGYEQYF. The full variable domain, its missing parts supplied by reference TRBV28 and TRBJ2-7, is DVKVTQSSRYLVKRTGEKVFLECVQDMDHENMFWYRQDPGLGLRLIYFSYDVKMKEKGDIPEGYSVSREKKERFSLILESASTNQTSMYLCASSLGAGGGGYEQYFGPGTRLTVT.

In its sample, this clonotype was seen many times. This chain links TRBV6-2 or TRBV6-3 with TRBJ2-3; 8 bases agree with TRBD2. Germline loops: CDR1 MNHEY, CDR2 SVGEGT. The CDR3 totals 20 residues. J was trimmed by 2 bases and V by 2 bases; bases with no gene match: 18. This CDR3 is CASSYPPSGLPTPSTDTQYF. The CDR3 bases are TGTGCCAGCAGTTACCCACCTAGCGGGCTACCCACGCCCTCCACAGATACGCAGTATTTT.

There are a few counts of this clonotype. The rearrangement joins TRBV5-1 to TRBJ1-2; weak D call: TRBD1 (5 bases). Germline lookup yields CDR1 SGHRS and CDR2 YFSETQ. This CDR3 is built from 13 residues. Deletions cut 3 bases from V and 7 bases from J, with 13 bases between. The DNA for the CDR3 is TGCGCCAGCAGCTCCCCAGGGATCGGTGGCTACACCTTC. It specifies CASSSPGIGGYTF. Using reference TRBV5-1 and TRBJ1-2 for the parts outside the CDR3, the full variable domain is KAGVTQTPRYLIKTRGQQVTLSCSPISGHRSVSWYQQTPGQGLQFLFEYFSETQRNKGNFPGRFSGRQFSNSRSEMNVSTLELGDSALYLCASSSPGIGGYTFGSGTRLTVV.

This CDR3 reads CSARDLRERVHEQYF. In nucleotides, the CDR3 is TGCAGTGCTAGAGACCTTAGGGAGCGAGTCCACGAGCAGTACTTC. V is TRBV20-1 and J is TRBJ2-7; TRBD2 might be the D (5 bases). This CDR3 has 15 amino acids. CDR1 and CDR2 (germline): DFQATT, SNEGSKA (reference sequence). The V end lost 0 bases, the J end lost 5 bases, and 17 bases lay between the germline ends.

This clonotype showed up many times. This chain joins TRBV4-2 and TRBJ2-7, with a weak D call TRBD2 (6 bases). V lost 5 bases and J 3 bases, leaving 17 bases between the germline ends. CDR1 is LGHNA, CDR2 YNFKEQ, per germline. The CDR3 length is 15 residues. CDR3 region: CASSGRVGGIYEQYF. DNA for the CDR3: TGTGCCAGCAGCGGGCGGGTCGGGGGTATCTACGAGCAGTACTTC.

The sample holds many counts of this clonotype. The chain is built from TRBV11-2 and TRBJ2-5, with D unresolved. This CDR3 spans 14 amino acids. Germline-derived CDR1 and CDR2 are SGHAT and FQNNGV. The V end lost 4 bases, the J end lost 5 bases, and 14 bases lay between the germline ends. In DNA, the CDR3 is TGTGCCAGCAGCTATGATACGGCATCGGAGACCCAGTACTTC. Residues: CASSYDTASETQYF.

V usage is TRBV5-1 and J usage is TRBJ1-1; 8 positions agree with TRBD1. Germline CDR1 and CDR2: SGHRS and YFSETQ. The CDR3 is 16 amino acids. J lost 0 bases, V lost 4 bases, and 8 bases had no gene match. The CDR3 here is CASSTRDRNMNTEAFF. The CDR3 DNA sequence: TGCGCCAGCAGCACCCGGGACAGGAACATGAACACTGAAGCTTTCTTT.

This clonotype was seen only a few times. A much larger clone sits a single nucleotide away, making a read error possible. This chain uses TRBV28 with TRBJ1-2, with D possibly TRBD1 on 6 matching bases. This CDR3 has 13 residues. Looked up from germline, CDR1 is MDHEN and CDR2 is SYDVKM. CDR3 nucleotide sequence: TGTGCCAGCAGGGACAGCTCTAACTATGGCTACATCTTC. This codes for CASRDSSNYGYIF.

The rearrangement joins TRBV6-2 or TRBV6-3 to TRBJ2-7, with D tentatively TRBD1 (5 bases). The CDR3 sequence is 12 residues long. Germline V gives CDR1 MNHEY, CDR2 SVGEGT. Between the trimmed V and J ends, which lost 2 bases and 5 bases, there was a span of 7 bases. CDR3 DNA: TGTGCCAGCAGTTACCCAGGGCACGAGCAGTACTTC. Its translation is CASSYPGHEQYF.

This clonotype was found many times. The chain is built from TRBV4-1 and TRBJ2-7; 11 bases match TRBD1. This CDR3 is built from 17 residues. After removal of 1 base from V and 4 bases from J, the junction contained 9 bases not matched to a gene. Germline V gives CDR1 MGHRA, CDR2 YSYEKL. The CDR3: CASSQVRTGQGVYEQYF. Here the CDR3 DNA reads TGCGCCAGCAGCCAAGTACGAACGGGACAGGGGGTGTACGAGCAGTACTTC.

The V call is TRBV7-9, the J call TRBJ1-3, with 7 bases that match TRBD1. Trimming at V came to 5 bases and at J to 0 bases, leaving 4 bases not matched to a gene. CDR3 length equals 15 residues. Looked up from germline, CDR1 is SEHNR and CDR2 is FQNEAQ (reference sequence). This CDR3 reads CASSEDRFSGNTIYF. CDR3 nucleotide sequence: TGTGCCAGCAGCGAGGACAGGTTCTCTGGAAACACCATATATTTT.

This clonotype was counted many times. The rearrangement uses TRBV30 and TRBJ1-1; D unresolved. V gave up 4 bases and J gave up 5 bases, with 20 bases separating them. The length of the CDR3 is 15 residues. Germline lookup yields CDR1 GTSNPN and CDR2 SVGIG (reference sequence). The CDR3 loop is CAWIMMSPRRTEAFF. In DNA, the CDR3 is TGTGCCTGGATCATGATGTCCCCTAGGAGAACTGAAGCTTTCTTT.

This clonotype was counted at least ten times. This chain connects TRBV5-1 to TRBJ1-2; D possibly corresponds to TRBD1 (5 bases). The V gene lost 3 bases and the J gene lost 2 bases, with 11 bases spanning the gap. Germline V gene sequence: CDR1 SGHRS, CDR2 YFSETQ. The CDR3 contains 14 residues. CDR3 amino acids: CASSSPQENYGYTF. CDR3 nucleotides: TGCGCCAGCAGCTCGCCACAGGAAAACTATGGCTACACCTTC. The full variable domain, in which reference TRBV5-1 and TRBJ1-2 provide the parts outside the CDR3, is KAGVTQTPRYLIKTRGQQVTLSCSPISGHRSVSWYQQTPGQGLQFLFEYFSETQRNKGNFPGRFSGRQFSNSRSEMNVSTLELGDSALYLCASSSPQENYGYTFGSGTRLTVV.

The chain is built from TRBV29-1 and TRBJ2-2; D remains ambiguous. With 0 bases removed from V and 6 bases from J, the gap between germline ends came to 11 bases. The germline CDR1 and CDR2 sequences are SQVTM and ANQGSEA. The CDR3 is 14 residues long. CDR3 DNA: TGCAGCGTTGAAGACTTACAGCGCCCCGGGGAGCTGTTTTTT. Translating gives CSVEDLQRPGELFF.